This T cell receptor beta chain was documented in a study of vaccination effects on CD4 cells after COVID-19. Background on the study: Participants completed two doses of the BNT162b2 or mRNA-1273 vaccine. PBMC cultures contained around 2 million cells per well, 9 to 10 IU/ml IL-2 and around 9.3 ug/ml peptides. Broader study findings: Vaccine- and infection-induced clones showed marked clonal contraction late following vaccination.

The CDR3 extends over 14 amino acids. Germline assignment: CDR1 SGDLS and CDR2 YYNGEE. J lost 2 bases, V lost 4 bases, and 4 bases had no gene match. With regard to this clone: The antigen remains undetermined.

The protocol was immunoSEQ multiplex PCR, while the TCRdb copy is restricted to in-frame clones and leaves out a portion. Of 70,000 or so clones listed, 75% to 80% are singletons. At the end of about 9 days of culture, CD4+ T cells were isolated. Half of the medium was exchanged for IL-2 medium on both days 3 and 7. This material consisted of CD4+ T cells from PBMCs cultured without peptide, taken before COVID-19 vaccination. The genes are TRBV9 and TRBJ1-2; 8 nucleotides align to TRBD1. This TCR was sampled from a human donor who received a COVID-19 vaccine. The CDR3 DNA sequence: TGTGCCAGCAGCCCGGACAGGGAAAACTATGGCTACACCTTC. It is translated as CASSPDRENYGYTF.